This T cell receptor (beta chain) was captured in a study of blood T cell repertoires in COVID-19. Study background: There were acute and convalescent COVID-19 samples, and they came from the United States, Italy and Spain. The analysed material was cDNA or gDNA that came from T cells, B-cell-depleted T cells, or PBMCs.

Resolution of symptoms, clearance, or two negative PCRs was present in recovered Cohort 3 donors. Clones were read by immunoSEQ multiplex PCR, and TCRdb kept only the in-frame ones, dropping some. This sample has around 170,000 clones, with just over 85% found just once. Sequencing was carried out using PBMCs or T cells enriched from blood (not recorded which). This receptor was identified in a woman under 30 who had recovered from COVID-19.

CDR3 DNA: TGTGCCAGCAGCTTAGCGCGTGGTAGCTACAATGAGCAGTTCTTC. Translating it yields CASSLARGSYNEQFF. The chain combines TRBV7-2 with TRBJ2-1, with unresolved D. Germline-derived CDR1 and CDR2 are SGHTA and FQGNSA. V dropped 0 bases and J dropped 3 bases, with 9 bases sitting between them. The CDR3 length is 15 residues.